Each of the 28 T cell receptor beta chains below was sequenced from the same sample in a study of cytotoxic CD8 clonotypes in ibrutinib-treated CLL. Measured with immunoSEQ multiplex PCR; TCRdb has only the in-frame clones, and not every one. Seen here are some 150,000 clones, about 80% observed once, and the top ten hold around 30%. The material sequenced was PBMCs, taken after 12 months of ibrutinib treatment. Source of these receptors: a human donor with chronic lymphocytic leukemia.

This clone came up once. The chain uses TRBV30 and TRBJ1-2, with a tentative D call TRBD1 (6 bases). The V end was cut by 3 bases, the J end by 4 bases, with 9 bases between. The CDR3 consists of 12 residues. Germline V gives CDR1 GTSNPN, CDR2 SVGIG (reference sequence). As DNA, the CDR3 is TGTGCCTGGAGCCGGGACATCTATGGCTACACCTTC. Its protein product is CAWSRDIYGYTF.

The V and J genes are TRBV28 and TRBJ2-4, with a possible D match to TRBD1 (5 bases). Per germline, CDR1 MDHEN and CDR2 SYDVKM. CDR3 size: 12 residues. V shed 5 bases and J shed 9 bases, with 11 bases lying between them. This CDR3 is CASSPQGVIQYF. DNA for the CDR3: TGTGCCAGCAGTCCTCAGGGTGTCATTCAGTACTTC. The full variable domain, rest sourced from reference TRBV28 and TRBJ2-4, is DVKVTQSSRYLVKRTGEKVFLECVQDMDHENMFWYRQDPGLGLRLIYFSYDVKMKEKGDIPEGYSVSREKKERFSLILESASTNQTSMYLCASSPQGVIQYFGAGTRLSVL.

The chain has TRBV6-1 and TRBJ1-5; D is undetermined. In germline, CDR1 is MNHNS, CDR2 SASEGT. The CDR3 has 13 residues. V shed 6 bases and J shed 7 bases, with 13 bases lying between them. In DNA, the CDR3 is TGTGCCAGCAGGTGGATCGAGGAACAGCCCCAGCATTTT. Translating it yields CASRWIEEQPQHF.

The rearrangement uses TRBV18 and TRBJ2-7, with 7 bases fitting TRBD1. V lost 6 bases and J lost 2; bases outside the gene matches: 7. Germline CDR1 reads KGHSH; CDR2 reads LQKENI. This CDR3 has 14 amino acids. Here the CDR3 reads CASSTGTETYEQYF. CDR3 DNA: TGTGCCAGCTCGACCGGGACAGAGACCTACGAGCAGTACTTC.

V and J are TRBV9 and TRBJ2-1; 12 positions agree with TRBD2. The CDR3 has 18 amino acids. Germline loops: CDR1 SGDLS, CDR2 YYNGEE. V dropped 0 bases and J dropped 0; count of bases not matched to a gene: 4. For the CDR3, the DNA is TGTGCCAGCAGCGTAGGTCTAGCGGGGGGGAGCTCCTACAATGAGCAGTTCTTC. This translates into CASSVGLAGGSSYNEQFF.

A single count supports this clone. The chain carries TRBV18 and TRBJ1-1; D is unresolved. Trimming pared 3 bases from V and 1 base from J, leaving 9 bases between. CDR1 and CDR2 from the germline V gene are KGHSH and LQKENI. The CDR3 has 14 residues. The CDR3 DNA is TGTGCCAGCTCACCGTGGCAAACGAACACTGAAGCTTTCTTT. This gives the protein CASSPWQTNTEAFF.

J is TRBJ1-5 and V is TRBV27; 11 nucleotides agree with TRBD1. Germline V CDR1 and CDR2: MNHEY, SMNVEV (reference sequence). The CDR3 covers 17 residues. V lost 1 base, J lost 4 bases, and 6 bases stayed unmatched. CDR3 region: CASSLWTGTGGNQPQHF. The CDR3, as DNA: TGTGCCAGCAGTTTATGGACCGGGACAGGGGGGAATCAGCCCCAGCATTTT.

V is TRBV6-5 and J is TRBJ1-3; D gene unclear. This CDR3 is 14 amino acids long. Germline-derived CDR1 and CDR2 are MNHEY and SVGAGI. Trimming stripped 4 bases from V and 4 bases from J, with 11 bases between. The CDR3 reads CASSFRRRGNTIYF. The CDR3 region has the DNA TGTGCCAGCAGTTTCCGAAGGAGAGGAAACACCATATATTTT.

The chain is built from TRBV11-3 and TRBJ2-1; 13 bases map to TRBD2. V trimming: 1 base; J trimming: 0 bases; junction bases outside the gene matches: 6. The CDR3 has 19 amino acids. Germline loops: CDR1 SGHNT, CDR2 YENEEA. The CDR3 protein is CASSLALGLAGSSYNEQFF. The DNA of the CDR3 is TGTGCCAGCAGCTTAGCCCTGGGACTAGCGGGAAGCTCCTACAATGAGCAGTTCTTC.

This clone appeared a few times. The rearrangement uses TRBV28 and TRBJ2-2; 10 bases fit TRBD1. The germline gives CDR1 MDHEN, CDR2 SYDVKM. The CDR3 has 15 residues. V shed 6 bases and J 8 bases; nucleotides not matched to a gene: 9. The CDR3 DNA sequence: TGTGCCAGCAGGGCGGGACAGGGGTCTCGGGGGGAGCTGTTTTTT. It codes for CASRAGQGSRGELFF.

This clone was seen only a few times. V gene TRBV5-1 combines with J gene TRBJ2-7; 11 bases align to TRBD2. Germline V lookup: CDR1 SGHRS, CDR2 YFSETQ. This CDR3 has 14 amino acids. The V and J ends lost 0 bases and 6 bases, in that order; junction bases with no gene match: 2. CDR3 nucleotides: TGCGCCAGCAGCTTGGGCGGACTAGCGGGCGAGCAGTACTTC. It yields the protein CASSLGGLAGEQYF.

This chain links TRBV5-8 with TRBJ2-2; 15 bases line up with TRBD2. Germline V gene lookup returns CDR1 SGHTS and CDR2 YDEGEE. This CDR3 has 17 amino acids. With V trimmed by 4 bases and J by 5 bases, 6 bases remained unmatched. DNA of the CDR3: TGTGCCAGCAGCCCCCCCGGGACTAGCGGGGGGACCGGGGAGCTGTTTTTT. This gives the protein CASSPPGTSGGTGELFF.

The chain has TRBV29-1 and TRBJ2-5; maybe TRBD1 (6 bases). The CDR3 length is 14 residues. The V end lost 5 bases, the J end lost 5 bases, and 18 bases lay between the germline ends. The V gene's germline CDR1 is SQVTM and CDR2 ANQGSEA. DNA of the CDR3: TGCAGCGTTTCGGTCCTCGTGGGGGCGGAGACCCAGTACTTC. Amino acids: CSVSVLVGAETQYF.

V and J are TRBV7-2 and TRBJ1-2; D not resolved. The V end was cut by 1 base, the J end by 0 bases, with 12 bases between. The CDR3 has 16 amino acids. Germline V gives CDR1 SGHTA, CDR2 FQGNSA. Here the CDR3 reads CASSLGVGITNYGYTF. In DNA, the CDR3 is TGTGCCAGCAGCTTAGGGGTAGGGATAACTAACTATGGCTACACCTTC.

The rearrangement links TRBV5-1 to TRBJ1-5; no clear D gene. The CDR3 covers 15 residues. Trimming took 2 bases from V and 0 from J, leaving 9 bases between them. Germline V lookup: CDR1 SGHRS, CDR2 YFSETQ. CDR3 DNA sequence: TGCGCCAGCAGCTTACAAGGATATAGCAATCAGCCCCAGCATTTT. As protein: CASSLQGYSNQPQHF.

The chain carries TRBV28 and TRBJ2-5, with D perhaps matching TRBD1 (5 bases). Germline V gene data show CDR1 as MDHEN and CDR2 as SYDVKM. The CDR3 sequence is 13 residues long. Between the trimmed V and J ends, which lost 2 bases and 4 bases, there was a span of 8 bases. CDR3 amino acids: CASSLDSGETQYF. The DNA for the CDR3 is TGTGCCAGCAGTTTAGACAGTGGAGAGACCCAGTACTTC.

This clone showed up just a few times. The chain uses TRBV5-1 and TRBJ1-4; TRBD1 aligns across 8 bases. This CDR3 has 14 residues. Trimming removed 0 bases from V and 8 bases from J; junction bases left unmatched: 3. Per germline, CDR1 SGHRS and CDR2 YFSETQ. The CDR3 loop is CASSLGQGLEKLFF. Written as DNA, the CDR3 is TGCGCCAGCAGCTTGGGACAGGGGCTGGAAAAACTGTTTTTT.

The V gene is TRBV19, the J gene TRBJ1-5, with D hard to call. Per germline, CDR1 LNHDA and CDR2 SQIVND (reference sequence). The CDR3 sequence is 12 residues long. V lost 8 bases and J 2 bases, leaving 7 bases between the germline ends. CDR3 sequence reads: CASRVGNQPQHF. As DNA, the CDR3 is TGTGCCAGTCGAGTGGGCAATCAGCCCCAGCATTTT.

The count of this clone is one. The chain joins TRBV7-9 to TRBJ2-1, with D tentatively TRBD1 or TRBD2 (5 bases each). The ends were cut back, 1 base at V and 9 bases at J, with 10 bases in the middle. CDR3 size: 13 residues. Germline assignment: CDR1 SEHNR and CDR2 FQNEAQ (reference sequence). For the CDR3, the DNA is TGTGCCAGCAGCTTAGACCGGGACGGTGAGCAGTTCTTC. Protein sequence: CASSLDRDGEQFF.

The genes are TRBV28 and TRBJ2-6, with 8 nucleotides matching TRBD2. Losses at the gene ends were 3 bases for V and 0 bases for J; bases not matched to a gene: 7. The length of the CDR3 is 18 residues. The germline V gene encodes CDR1 MDHEN and CDR2 SYDVKM. Here the CDR3 DNA reads TGTGCCAGCAGTTTGGGGCTAGCGGGTCGCTCTGGGGCCAACGTCCTGACTTTC. Its translation is CASSLGLAGRSGANVLTF.

The chain is built from TRBV5-4 and TRBJ1-1; D unclear. Between the trimmed V and J ends, which lost 4 bases and 4 bases, there was a span of 17 bases. This CDR3 comprises 15 residues. Germline V gene lookup returns CDR1 SGHNT and CDR2 YYREEE (reference sequence). The CDR3 DNA reads as TGTGCCAGCAGCGCCCCCGGAGTGCGGTTCACTGAAGCTTTCTTT. As protein: CASSAPGVRFTEAFF. Drawing the rest from reference TRBV5-4 and TRBJ1-1, the complete variable domain is ETGVTQSPTHLIKTRGQQVTLRCSSQSGHNTVSWYQQALGQGPQFIFQYYREEENGRGNFPPRFSGLQFPNYSSELNVNALELDDSALYLCASSAPGVRFTEAFFGQGTRLTVV.

This chain uses TRBV2 with TRBJ1-3; 7 bases are a match to TRBD1. The CDR3 totals 19 residues. With 6 bases clipped from V and 0 bases from J, the junction kept 17 bases outside the gene matches. CDR1 and CDR2 (germline): SNHLY, FYNNEI. CDR3 sequence: CASRSKGDRRKSSGNTIYF. The CDR3 DNA reads as TGTGCCAGCAGGTCAAAAGGGGACAGAAGGAAATCCTCTGGAAACACCATATATTTT.

This clone was observed a handful of times. The chain links TRBV5-1 to TRBJ2-3, with 10 bases identical to TRBD2. CDR1 and CDR2 (germline): SGHRS, YFSETQ. The CDR3 extends over 17 amino acids. V lost 7 bases to trimming and J lost 4 bases; unmatched junction nucleotides: 15. The CDR3 sequence: CASASHPSGGASDTQYF. Here the CDR3 DNA reads TGCGCCAGCGCCAGCCACCCGAGCGGGGGGGCCTCAGATACGCAGTATTTT.

V and J are TRBV6-5 and TRBJ2-2, with unresolved D. CDR1 is MNHEY and CDR2 is SVGAGI in the germline V gene. The CDR3 runs to 15 residues. Trimming stripped 2 bases from V and 6 bases from J, with 13 bases between. CDR3 region: CASSYPGPPAGELFF. The CDR3 nucleotides read TGTGCCAGCAGTTACCCCGGGCCCCCCGCCGGGGAGCTGTTTTTT.

The chain employs TRBV7-2 and TRBJ2-7; possibly TRBD2 for D (6 bases). V was cut by 8 bases and J by 0 bases, with 17 bases left in between. Looked up from germline, CDR1 is SGHTA and CDR2 is FQGNSA. The CDR3 extends over 15 amino acids. The CDR3 region has the DNA TGTGCCAGCTCTCCGCGGTCCGGGAGCTCCTACGAGCAGTACTTC. Translated: CASSPRSGSSYEQYF.

This chain joins TRBV4-2 and TRBJ2-5; no clear D. Per germline, CDR1 LGHNA and CDR2 YNFKEQ. With 4 bases removed from V and 5 bases from J, the gap between germline ends came to 11 bases. This CDR3 comprises 13 residues. This chain's CDR3 is CASSLSGQETQYF. CDR3 bases: TGTGCCAGCAGCCTCTCCGGGCAGGAGACCCAGTACTTC.

This clone has only a few counts. The chain combines TRBV9 with TRBJ2-1, with 9 nucleotides matching TRBD2. V shed 2 bases and J 5 bases; nucleotides not matched to a gene: 29. The germline V gene encodes CDR1 SGDLS and CDR2 YYNGEE. The CDR3 consists of 23 residues. The CDR3 loop is CASSVPPYTISRGGRVGDNEQFF. The CDR3 DNA is TGTGCCAGCAGCGTTCCCCCTTACACGATTTCGCGGGGGGGCCGGGTTGGCGACAATGAGCAGTTCTTC. The full variable domain, with the rest looked up from reference TRBV9 and TRBJ2-1, is DSGVTQTPKHLITATGQRVTLRCSPRSGDLSVYWYQQSLDQGLQFLIQYYNGEERAKGNILERFSAQQFPDLHSELNLSSLELGDSALYFCASSVPPYTISRGGRVGDNEQFFGPGTRLTVL.

CDR3 nucleotides: TGTGCCAGTAGTACCCGACAGGGGACCTACGAGCAGTACTTC. Its protein product is CASSTRQGTYEQYF. This chain uses TRBV19 with TRBJ2-7; 8 nucleotides align to TRBD1. V was pared by 4 bases and J by 2 bases, with 4 bases of the junction left unmatched. Looked up from germline, CDR1 is LNHDA and CDR2 is SQIVND (reference sequence). CDR3 size: 14 residues.